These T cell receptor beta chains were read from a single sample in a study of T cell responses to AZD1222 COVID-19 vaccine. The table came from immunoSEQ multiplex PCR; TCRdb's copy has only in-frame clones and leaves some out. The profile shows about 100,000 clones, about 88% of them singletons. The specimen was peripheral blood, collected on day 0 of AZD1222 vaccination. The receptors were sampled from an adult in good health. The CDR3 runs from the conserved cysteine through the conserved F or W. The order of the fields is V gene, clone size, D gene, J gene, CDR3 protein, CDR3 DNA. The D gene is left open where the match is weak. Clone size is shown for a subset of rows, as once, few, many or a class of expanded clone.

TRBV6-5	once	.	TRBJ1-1	CASKGPENTEAFF	TGTGCCAGCAAAGGCCCAGAAAACACTGAAGCTTTCTTT
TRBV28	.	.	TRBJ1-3	CASRTTGPGNTIYF	TGTGCCAGCAGAACTACAGGTCCGGGAAACACCATATATTTT
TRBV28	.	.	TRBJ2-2	CASSWEGELFF	TGTGCCAGCAGTTGGGAGGGGGAGCTGTTTTTT
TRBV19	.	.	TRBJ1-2	CASSIPGDYNYGYTF	TGTGCCAGTAGTATACCCGGGGACTATAACTATGGCTACACCTTC
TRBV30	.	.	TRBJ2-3	CAWSVRGTADTQYF	TGTGCCTGGAGTGTCAGGGGTACGGCAGATACGCAGTATTTT
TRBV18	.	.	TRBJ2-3	CASSPRGRRATDTQYF	TGTGCCAGCTCTCCTCGAGGCCGGCGTGCGACAGATACGCAGTATTTT
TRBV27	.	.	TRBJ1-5	CAGSQGSQPQHF	TGTGCCGGCAGTCAAGGGTCCCAGCCCCAGCATTTT
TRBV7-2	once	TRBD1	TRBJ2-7	CASSLSVGTGDREQYF	TGTGCCAGCAGCTTATCGGTGGGGACAGGGGACCGCGAGCAGTACTTC
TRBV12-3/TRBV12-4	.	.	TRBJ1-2	CASSLRRQIGYTF	TGTGCCAGCAGTCTAAGACGACAGATCGGCTACACCTTC
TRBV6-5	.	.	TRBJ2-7	CASSPTRTYEQYF	TGTGCCAGCAGCCCGACTAGGACCTACGAGCAGTACTTC
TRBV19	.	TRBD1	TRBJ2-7	CASGGTGSSYEQYF	TGTGCCAGTGGGGGGACAGGGAGCTCCTACGAGCAGTACTTC
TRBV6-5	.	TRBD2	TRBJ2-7	CASSLTSGSHEQYF	TGTGCCAGCAGCCTGACTAGCGGGAGCCACGAGCAGTACTTC
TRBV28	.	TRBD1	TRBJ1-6	CASSPTGDNSPLHF	TGTGCCAGCAGCCCGACAGGGGATAATTCACCCCTCCACTTT
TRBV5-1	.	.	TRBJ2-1	CASRPGDNEQFF	TGCGCCAGTCGTCCCGGGGACAATGAGCAGTTCTTC
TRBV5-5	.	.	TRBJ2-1	CASSLVTVAYNEQFF	TGTGCCAGCAGCTTGGTAACTGTTGCCTACAATGAGCAGTTCTTC
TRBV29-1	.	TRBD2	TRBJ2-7	CSVVLGLASPYEQYF	TGCAGCGTTGTATTGGGACTAGCGAGTCCCTACGAGCAGTACTTC
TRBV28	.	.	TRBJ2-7	CASRGQSGTYREQYF	TGTGCCAGCCGAGGACAGAGCGGGACATATAGGGAGCAGTACTTC
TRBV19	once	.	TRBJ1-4	CASSRTGLHEKLFF	TGTGCCAGTAGTAGGACGGGATTGCATGAAAAACTGTTTTTT
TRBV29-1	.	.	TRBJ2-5	CSVEPRLMGETQYF	TGCAGCGTTGAACCCCGACTCATGGGGGAGACCCAGTACTTC
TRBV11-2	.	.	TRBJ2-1	CASSLEPDGGGEQFF	TGTGCCAGCAGCTTAGAACCCGATGGAGGGGGCGAGCAGTTCTTC
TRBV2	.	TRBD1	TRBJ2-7	CASRGQGLREQYF	TGTGCCAGCAGGGGACAGGGCCTTCGGGAGCAGTACTTC
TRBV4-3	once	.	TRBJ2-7	CASSQVLSSYEQYF	TGCGCCAGCAGCCAAGTTCTTAGCTCCTACGAGCAGTACTTC
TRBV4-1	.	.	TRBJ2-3	CASSLREADTQYF	TGCGCCAGCAGCCTGCGAGAGGCAGATACGCAGTATTTT
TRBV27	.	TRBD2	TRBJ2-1	CASSLAGRGIHEQFF	TGTGCCAGCAGTTTGGCCGGGAGGGGAATCCATGAGCAGTTCTTC
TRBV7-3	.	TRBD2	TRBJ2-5	CASLPRVAGREETQYF	TGTGCCAGCTTACCTCGGGTAGCGGGACGGGAAGAGACCCAGTACTTC
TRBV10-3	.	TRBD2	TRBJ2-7	CAIRGVPTDEQYF	TGTGCCATCCGGGGGGTTCCTACGGACGAGCAGTACTTC
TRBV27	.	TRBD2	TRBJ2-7	CASSSRTSGREQYF	TGTGCCAGCAGTTCACGGACTAGCGGGAGGGAGCAGTACTTC
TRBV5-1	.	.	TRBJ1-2	CASSLEGLPNYGYTF	TGCGCCAGCAGCTTGGAGGGGCTACCTAACTATGGCTACACCTTC
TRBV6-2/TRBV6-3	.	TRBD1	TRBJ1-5	CASSSDRATQPQHF	TGTGCCAGCAGCTCCGACAGGGCTACTCAGCCCCAGCATTTT
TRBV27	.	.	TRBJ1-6	CASSLYGGSSYNSPLHF	TGTGCCAGCAGTTTATATGGGGGGAGCTCCTATAATTCACCCCTCCACTTT
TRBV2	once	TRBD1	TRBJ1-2	CASSKALQGANYGYTF	TGTGCCAGCAGTAAAGCCCTACAGGGGGCAAACTATGGCTACACCTTC
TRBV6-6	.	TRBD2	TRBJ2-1	CASSTLADPGVGEQFF	TGTGCCAGCAGTACACTAGCGGATCCAGGAGTAGGTGAGCAGTTCTTC
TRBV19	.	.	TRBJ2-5	CASSMGLQETQYF	TGTGCCAGTAGTATGGGCCTACAAGAGACCCAGTACTTC
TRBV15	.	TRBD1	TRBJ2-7	CATSRPRDSTLEQYF	TGTGCCACCAGCAGACCCCGGGACAGTACGTTGGAGCAGTACTTC
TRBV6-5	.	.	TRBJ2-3	CASQGSDTQYF	TGTGCCAGCCAAGGCTCGGATACGCAGTATTTT
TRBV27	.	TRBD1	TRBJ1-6	CASSLYRDRGLVSPLHF	TGTGCCAGCAGTTTATACCGGGACAGGGGGTTGGTTTCACCCCTCCACTTT
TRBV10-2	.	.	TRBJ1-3	CASRGGPSSGNTIYF	TGCGCCAGCCGGGGGGGCCCAAGCTCTGGAAACACCATATATTTT
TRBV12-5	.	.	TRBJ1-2	CASGQGAGSGYTF	TGTGCTAGTGGTCAAGGGGCAGGGAGTGGCTACACCTTC
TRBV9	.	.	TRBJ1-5	CASSVGAADNQPQHF	TGTGCCAGCAGCGTAGGGGCAGCCGACAATCAGCCCCAGCATTTT
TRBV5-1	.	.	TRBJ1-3	CASSLDPSSGNTIYF	TGCGCCAGCAGCTTGGATCCCAGCTCTGGAAACACCATATATTTT
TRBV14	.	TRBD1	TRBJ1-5	CASSHIRGFRGNQPQHF	TGTGCCAGCAGTCACATCAGGGGGTTCAGGGGCAATCAGCCCCAGCATTTT
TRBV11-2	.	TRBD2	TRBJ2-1	CASSLGLAGNEQFF	TGTGCCAGCAGCTTAGGACTAGCGGGCAATGAGCAGTTCTTC
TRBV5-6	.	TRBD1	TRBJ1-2	CASSGLDRGNYGYTF	TGTGCCAGCAGCGGACTTGACAGGGGGAACTATGGCTACACCTTC
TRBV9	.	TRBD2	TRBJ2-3	CASSVAASGRRSTDTQYF	TGTGCCAGCAGCGTAGCGGCTAGCGGGAGGAGAAGCACAGATACGCAGTATTTT
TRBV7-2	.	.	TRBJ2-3	CASSLSGHPTDTQYF	TGTGCCAGCAGCTTGTCGGGACACCCCACAGATACGCAGTATTTT
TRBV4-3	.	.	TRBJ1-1	CASSQEGGSAFF	TGCGCCAGCAGCCAAGAGGGGGGCTCAGCTTTCTTT
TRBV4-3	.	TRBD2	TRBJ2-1	CASSPGLEQNEQFF	TGCGCCAGCAGCCCGGGACTAGAACAAAATGAGCAGTTCTTC
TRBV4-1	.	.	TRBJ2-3	CASSHPSGTDTQYF	TGCGCCAGCAGCCATCCATCTGGCACAGATACGCAGTATTTT
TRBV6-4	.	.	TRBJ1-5	CASRGSNQPQHF	TGTGCCAGCAGGGGTAGCAATCAGCCCCAGCATTTT
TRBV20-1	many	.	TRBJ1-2	CSARNGYTF	TGCAGTGCTAGAAATGGCTACACCTTC
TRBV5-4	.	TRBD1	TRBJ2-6	CASSPLSGGAGANVLTF	TGTGCCAGCAGCCCCCTTTCAGGGGGCGCTGGGGCCAACGTCCTGACTTTC
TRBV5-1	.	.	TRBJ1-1	CASSYMTVNTEAFF	TGCGCCAGCAGCTACATGACAGTGAACACTGAAGCTTTCTTT
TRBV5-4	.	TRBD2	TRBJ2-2	CASSHSLRTSGKAGGELFF	TGTGCCAGCAGCCATAGCCTACGGACTAGCGGAAAAGCGGGCGGGGAGCTGTTTTTT
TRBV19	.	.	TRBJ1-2	CASSQTGYRGYTF	TGTGCCAGTAGTCAAACAGGGTATAGAGGCTACACCTTC
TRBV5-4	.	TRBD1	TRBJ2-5	CASSLGQGIWETQYF	TGTGCCAGCAGCTTGGGACAGGGAATATGGGAGACCCAGTACTTC
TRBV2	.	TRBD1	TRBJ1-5	CASSESRQGATGQPQHF	TGTGCCAGCAGTGAAAGTAGGCAGGGGGCGACGGGTCAGCCCCAGCATTTT
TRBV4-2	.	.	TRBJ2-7	CASSQDRLNEQYF	TGTGCCAGCAGCCAAGACAGGCTTAACGAGCAGTACTTC
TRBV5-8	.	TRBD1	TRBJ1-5	CASSPSGGVAQPQHF	TGTGCCAGCAGCCCGTCAGGGGGCGTAGCTCAGCCCCAGCATTTT
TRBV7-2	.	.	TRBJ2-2	CASSLGRGSRTGELFF	TGTGCCAGCAGCTTAGGGAGGGGGTCCCGCACCGGGGAGCTGTTTTTT
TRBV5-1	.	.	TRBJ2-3	CASSFGGTATPDTQYF	TGCGCCAGCAGCTTTGGAGGGACCGCTACGCCAGATACGCAGTATTTT